This section outlines one TCR beta chain sequence together with its context. Its specificity is unknown. Production of TCR beta cDNA relied on 5'RACE template switching with UMIs. TCRdb re-called the 5' RACE reads; every CDR3 protein appears as one record, without DNA. The sample table sets out 350,000 to 450,000 distinct CDR3 sequences. The data belong to a study of T cells expressing NK-cell markers. On the study more broadly: In sorted CD3+CD56+NKG2C+, CD3+CD56+NKG2C- and CD3+CD56-NKG2C+ T cells, TCR beta repertoires were obtained.

Overall study findings and caveats: Whether expanded NKG2C+ T cell clones recognized HCMV stayed uncertain. About 1.0-8% of CD8+ T cells in about six donors belonged to dominant NKG2C+ clonotypes.

Germline assignment: CDR1 SQVTM and CDR2 ANQGSEA. This CDR3 comprises 14 residues. This receptor was taken from a man aged 18-69 years in good health. Sequenced sample: blood T cells: a sorted CD56 or NKG2C T cell subset, CD4+ or CD8+ T cells, or bulk PBMC T cells (not recorded which). The chain uses TRBV29-1 and TRBJ1-2; the TCRdb call, TRBD1, lacks DNA for checking. The CDR3 region is CSVKGQGLDYGYTF.